This is a list of T cell receptor beta chains from one sample in a study of blood T cells in healthy people across ages. TCRdb reanalysed the 5' RACE reads using MiXCR and keeps one entry per CDR3 protein. The sample includes 1.4 million or so distinct CDR3 sequences, roughly two fifths of them seen just once. Source material: blood. Receptors were obtained from a woman between 18 and 29 years old in good health. Both conserved end residues are part of each CDR3. A D gene is named only where the DNA matches it firmly. For some rows the clone size is stated as once, few or many, or as a class when expanded; others skip it.

d_gene	abundance	v_gene	j_gene	CDR3aa	CDR3nt
-	-	TRBV4-3	TRBJ2-7	CASSQGSSQIYEQYF	TGCGCCAGCAGCCAAGGGTCGTCACAGATCTACGAGCAGTACTTC
TRBD2	-	TRBV7-8	TRBJ2-2	CASSARLAGDTGELFF	TGTGCCAGCAGCGCCCGACTAGCGGGAGACACCGGGGAGCTGTTTTTT
TRBD2	-	TRBV11-1	TRBJ2-1	CASNFETSGSLSNEQFF	TGTGCCAGCAACTTTGAGACTAGCGGGAGCTTGTCCAATGAGCAGTTCTTC
-	-	TRBV20-1	TRBJ2-2	CSASKGGAYTGELFF	TGCAGTGCTAGCAAGGGGGGAGCTTACACCGGGGAGCTGTTTTTT
-	-	TRBV3-1	TRBJ2-3	CASSQDLMEYTQYF	TGTGCCAGCAGCCAAGATCTCATGGAATATACGCAGTATTTT
-	-	TRBV20-1	TRBJ2-7	CSAGRAGYEQYF	TGCAGTGCTGGTAGAGCGGGTTACGAGCAGTACTTC
-	-	TRBV7-2	TRBJ1-4	CASSLFQEEKLFF	TGTGCCAGCAGCTTATTCCAAGAAGAAAAACTGTTTTTT
TRBD1	few	TRBV20-1	TRBJ1-4	CSARGRGHEKLFF	TGCAGTGCTAGGGGTAGGGGGCACGAAAAACTGTTTTTT
-	-	TRBV20-1	TRBJ2-1	CSASPQDTYFYNEQFF	TGCAGTGCTAGCCCACAGGATACCTACTTCTACAATGAGCAGTTCTTC
-	-	TRBV9	TRBJ1-2	CASSVDVGANYGYTF	TGTGCCAGCAGCGTAGATGTCGGAGCTAACTATGGCTACACCTTC
-	-	TRBV4-1	TRBJ1-5	CASSQVPGRSNQPQHF	TGCGCCAGCAGCCAAGTTCCAGGGCGAAGCAATCAGCCCCAGCATTTT
TRBD2	-	TRBV20-1	TRBJ2-1	CSANILAGGGGDEQFF	TGCAGTGCTAATATTTTAGCGGGAGGTGGGGGGGATGAGCAGTTCTTC
-	few	TRBV29-1	TRBJ1-1	CSVGLWGTEAFF	TGCAGCGTTGGGCTCTGGGGCACTGAAGCTTTCTTT
-	-	TRBV7-9	TRBJ2-3	CASSPYGDRGTDTQYF	TGTGCCAGCAGCCCCTACGGAGACAGAGGCACAGATACGCAGTATTTT
-	few	TRBV28	TRBJ2-3	CASSLRGAQYF	TGTGCCAGCAGTCTCAGGGGAGCGCAGTATTTT
TRBD1	few	TRBV14	TRBJ1-6	CASSQRRDRVRLHF	TGTGCCAGCAGCCAACGCCGGGACAGGGTTCGCCTCCACTTT
TRBD1	many	TRBV12-3/TRBV12-4	TRBJ1-5	CASMLEGASNQPQHF	TGTGCCAGCATGCTTGAGGGGGCAAGCAATCAGCCCCAGCATTTT
-	-	TRBV27	TRBJ2-1	CASSPGTSPSNEQFF	TGTGCCAGCAGTCCGGGGACAAGCCCTTCCAATGAGCAGTTCTTC
-	many	TRBV20-1	TRBJ2-5	CSARATSHQETQYF	TGCAGTGCTAGAGCAACCTCCCACCAAGAGACCCAGTACTTC
TRBD2	-	TRBV20-1	TRBJ2-1	CSAREAGGPYNEQFF	TGCAGTGCTAGAGAGGCGGGAGGGCCCTACAATGAGCAGTTCTTC
TRBD2	-	TRBV29-1	TRBJ2-1	CSVEYLAVFNEQFF	TGCAGCGTTGAGTACCTAGCGGTTTTCAATGAGCAGTTCTTC
-	few	TRBV6-2/TRBV6-3	TRBJ2-6	CASSPRGAGANVLTF	TGTGCCAGCAGCCCGAGGGGGGCTGGGGCCAACGTCCTGACTTTC
-	-	TRBV4-3	TRBJ2-3	CASSHLISDTQYF	TGCGCCAGCAGCCACCTCATCTCAGATACGCAGTATTTT
TRBD1	-	TRBV6-6	TRBJ2-1	CASREQGAKTQFF	TGTGCCAGCAGGGAACAGGGGGCAAAGACCCAGTTCTTC
TRBD1	-	TRBV3-1	TRBJ2-5	CASSPLTGWEETQYF	TGTGCCAGCAGCCCGCTGACAGGGTGGGAAGAGACCCAGTACTTC
TRBD1	-	TRBV7-9	TRBJ1-2	CASSILAGTDFYGYTF	TGTGCCAGCAGCATCCTGGCCGGGACAGACTTCTATGGCTACACCTTC